This T cell receptor (beta chain) was found in a study of blood T cell repertoires in COVID-19. Study overall: The samples span acute and convalescent COVID-19 from the United States, Italy and Spain. From T cells, B-cell-depleted T cells, or PBMCs came the material, which was cDNA or gDNA.

Authors' data handling: Estimated nucleated cell counts came from reference gene primer amplification. TCRdb's table, derived via immunoSEQ multiplex PCR, lists solely in-frame clones and lacks some. The D gene and trimming were derived from the DNA, and the V and J assignments and clone size from that table. The sample holds tens of thousands of clones, approximately 92% seen once. This clone appeared once. From germline, CDR1 is LGHDT and CDR2 YNNKEL (reference sequence). The ends lost 3 bases at V and 9 bases at J; junction bases unmatched: 8. This CDR3 contains 16 residues. Sequencing was performed on peripheral blood. The rearrangement uses TRBV3-1 (or the pseudogene TRBV3-2) and TRBJ1-6, with 10 bases matching TRBD1. This clonotype was obtained from a human donor in a cohort sampled during active COVID-19. CDR3 protein: CASSQAGTGVGSPLHF. In nucleotides, the CDR3 is TGTGCCAGCAGCCAGGCCGGGACAGGGGTGGGTTCACCCCTCCACTTT.